The clone carrying this T cell receptor beta chain was seen a handful of times. Each CDR3 protein is one row after TCRdb ran MiXCR on the 5' RACE reads. The repertoire holds about 250,000 distinct CDR3 sequences, with over 9.5% as singletons. This sample was included in a study of CD8 T cells in ankylosing spondylitis. Losses at the gene ends were 7 bases for V and 5 bases for J; bases not matched to a gene: 12. Germline lookup yields CDR1 MNHEY and CDR2 SMNVEV (reference sequence). CDR3 length: 16 residues. The sample taken for sequencing was blood, either unsorted or a sorted T cell fraction (not recorded which). The chain combines TRBV27 with TRBJ2-1, with TRBD1 matching over 9 bases. The source of this sequence is a male donor with ankylosing spondylitis or in good health (not recorded which). The CDR3 sequence: CASTQTGTGLNNEQFF. CDR3 DNA sequence: TGTGCCAGCACTCAAACCGGGACAGGGCTTAACAATGAGCAGTTCTTC.